The T cell receptor (beta chain) under discussion was sequenced for a study of blood T cell repertoires in COVID-19. Overall study: From T cells, B-cell-depleted T cells, or PBMCs came the material, which was cDNA or gDNA.

The CDR3 has 13 amino acids. CDR1 GTSNPN and CDR2 SVGIG come from the germline V gene (reference sequence). V lost 0 bases to trimming and J lost 8 bases, with 10 bases between them. Generated by immunoSEQ multiplex PCR, the TCRdb table keeps only in-frame clones and is missing some. The data show 120,000 or so clones, about 80% seen once. This chain uses TRBV30 with TRBJ2-2, with TRBD1 as a possible D gene (6 bases). The source of this sequence is a human donor in a cohort sampled during active COVID-19. The specimen sequenced was peripheral blood. CDR3 bases: TGTGCCTGGAGTGTACTTAGGGGGGGGGAGCTGTTTTTT. The encoded protein is CAWSVLRGGELFF. Drawing the rest from reference TRBV30 and TRBJ2-2, the complete variable domain is SQTIHQWPATLVQPVGSPLSLECTVEGTSNPNLYWYRQAAGRGLQLLFYSVGIGQISSEVPQNLSASRPQDRQFILSSKKLLLSDSGFYLCAWSVLRGGELFFGEGSRLTVL.